The T cell receptor beta chain under discussion was sequenced for a study of post-analysis software for immune sequencing data. Overall study context: Relapsing-remitting, secondary progressive and progressive-relapsing forms of multiple sclerosis all featured among disease courses. The study's findings and limits: About five TRBV segments occurring more often in patients than controls included TRBV5-6, TRBV5-1 and TRBV20-1. Co-batched samples clustered tightly together by F measure. Controls showed significantly higher normalized Chao1 diversity than did multiple sclerosis patients.

As to this clonotype: Its target is not known.

Researchers reported that TCR beta cDNA libraries carried unique molecular identifiers. The source material, 1 to 10 million T cells, gave rise to roughly 500,000 cDNA molecules. MiXCR was run by TCRdb on the PCR reads, yielding one entry per CDR3 protein. The repertoire holds hundreds of thousands of distinct CDR3 sequences, 25% to 30% seen once, with approximately 0.6% in the top ten. The V gene lost 5 bases and the J gene lost 8 bases, with 27 bases spanning the gap. This CDR3 has 17 residues. Sequencing was carried out using blood. The receptor comes from a girl between 5 and 17 years old with multiple sclerosis. This chain uses TRBV12-3 or TRBV12-4 with TRBJ1-2, with D maybe TRBD1 (6 bases). The CDR3 loop is CASSPTLPNREGGGYTF. Here the CDR3 DNA reads TGTGCCAGCAGTCCAACCCTACCGAACAGGGAAGGGGGGGGCTACACCTTC.